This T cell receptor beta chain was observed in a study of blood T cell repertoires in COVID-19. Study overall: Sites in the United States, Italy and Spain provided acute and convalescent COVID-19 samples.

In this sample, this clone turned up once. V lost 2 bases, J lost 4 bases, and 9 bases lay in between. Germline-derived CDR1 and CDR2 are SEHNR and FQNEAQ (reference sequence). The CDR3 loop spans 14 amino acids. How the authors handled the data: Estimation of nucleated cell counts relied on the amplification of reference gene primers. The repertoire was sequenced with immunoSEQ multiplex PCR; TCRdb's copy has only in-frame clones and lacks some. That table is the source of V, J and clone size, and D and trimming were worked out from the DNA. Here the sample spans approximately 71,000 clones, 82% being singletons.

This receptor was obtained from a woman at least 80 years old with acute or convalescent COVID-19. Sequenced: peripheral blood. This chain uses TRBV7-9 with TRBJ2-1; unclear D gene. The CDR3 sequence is CASSLISSYNEQFF. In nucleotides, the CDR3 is TGTGCCAGCAGCTTAATTTCCAGTTACAATGAGCAGTTCTTC.